The subject of this entry is one T cell receptor (beta chain). Its target is unknown. The record originates from a study of cytomegalovirus exposure and HLA in healthy donors. 13 Jbeta primers and 60 Vbeta primers were used for the PCR. Clones were sequenced by immunoSEQ multiplex PCR, and TCRdb holds only the in-frame ones, with some missing. The data contain 130,000 to 150,000 clones, more than 75% of them seen just once; the ten biggest clones take up approximately 5.1%. This CDR3 is built from 13 residues. Germline CDR1 and CDR2: LNHNV and YYDKDF (reference sequence). Losses at the gene ends were 6 bases for V and 0 bases for J; bases not matched to a gene: 1. Study-wide results and limits: Sequencing probably produced one cluster of sequence variants that were highly shared. Overall, around 150 TCR beta chains were annotated as cytomegalovirus-associated.

Each donor was healthy, and each was a bone marrow donor. Sequenced sample: PBMCs. This TCR derives from a male donor in good health and CMV-seronegative. The chain employs TRBV15 and TRBJ1-1, with 7 bases matching TRBD1. CDR3 region: CATRQGLNTEAFF. The CDR3 bases are TGTGCCACCAGACAGGGGCTGAACACTGAAGCTTTCTTT.